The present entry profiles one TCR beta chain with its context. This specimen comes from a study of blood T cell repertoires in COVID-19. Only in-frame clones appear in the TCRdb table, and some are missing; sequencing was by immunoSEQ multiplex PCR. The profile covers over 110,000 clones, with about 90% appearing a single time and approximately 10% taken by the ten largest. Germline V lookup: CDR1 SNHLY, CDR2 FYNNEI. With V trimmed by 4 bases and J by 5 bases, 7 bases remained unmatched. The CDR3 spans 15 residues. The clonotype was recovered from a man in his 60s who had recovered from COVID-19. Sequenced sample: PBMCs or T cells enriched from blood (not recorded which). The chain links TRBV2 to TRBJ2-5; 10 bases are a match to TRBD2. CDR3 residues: CASSVTSGVGETQYF. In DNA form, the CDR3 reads TGTGCCAGCAGTGTAACTAGCGGGGTCGGTGAGACCCAGTACTTC. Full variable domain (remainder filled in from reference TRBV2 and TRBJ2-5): EPEVTQTPSHQVTQMGQEVILRCVPISNHLYFYWYRQILGQKVEFLVSFYNNEISEKSEIFDDQFSVERPDGSNFTLKIRSTKLEDSAMYFCASSVTSGVGETQYFGPGTRLLVL.